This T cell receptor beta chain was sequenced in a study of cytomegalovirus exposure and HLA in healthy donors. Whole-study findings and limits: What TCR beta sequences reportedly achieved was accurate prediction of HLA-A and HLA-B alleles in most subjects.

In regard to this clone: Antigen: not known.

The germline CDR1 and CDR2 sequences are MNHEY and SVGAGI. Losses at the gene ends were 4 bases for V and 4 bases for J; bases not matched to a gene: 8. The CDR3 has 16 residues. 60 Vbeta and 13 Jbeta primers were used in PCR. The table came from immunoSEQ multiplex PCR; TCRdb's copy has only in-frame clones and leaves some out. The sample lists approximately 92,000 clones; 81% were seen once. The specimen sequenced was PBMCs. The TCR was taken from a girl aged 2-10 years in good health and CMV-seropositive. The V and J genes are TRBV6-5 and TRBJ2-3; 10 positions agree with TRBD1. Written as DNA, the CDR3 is TGTGCCAGCAGTTTACCCCCGGGACAGGGGTCAGATACGCAGTATTTT. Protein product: CASSLPPGQGSDTQYF.